This is a list of T cell receptor beta chains from one sample in a study of shared clonotypes between healthy human individuals. The assay was immunoSEQ multiplex PCR, and TCRdb's table has in-frame clones only and misses some. The sample has about 680,000 clones; around 78% are singletons. The sequenced material came from memory CD4+ T cells sorted from blood. These TCRs come from a woman under 40 in good health. CDR3s include the opening cysteine and the closing phenylalanine or tryptophan. D genes are given only for firm matches. Clone size is shown for a subset of rows, as once, few, many or a class of expanded clone.

cdr3_aa cdr3_nt d_call j_call clone_size v_call
CASSLDRPSYNEQFF TGCGCCAGCAGCTTGGACAGGCCTTCCTACAATGAGCAGTTCTTC NA TRBJ2-1 NA TRBV5-1
CASSSKGGGTQYF TGTGCCAGCAGCTCGAAAGGTGGGGGTACGCAGTATTTT NA TRBJ2-3 NA TRBV5-4
CASSIPGQNYGYTF TGTGCCAGCAGTATACCCGGACAGAACTATGGCTACACCTTC NA TRBJ1-2 NA TRBV28
CASSSRRDADTQYF TGTGCCAGCAGCTCTAGAAGGGACGCAGATACGCAGTATTTT NA TRBJ2-3 once TRBV7-6
CASSSSGLAGGSRELFF TGTGCCAGCAGCTCCTCAGGGCTAGCGGGAGGTAGTAGGGAGCTGTTTTTT TRBD2 TRBJ2-2 NA TRBV5-4
CASSEGRASQPQHF TGTGCCAGCAGTGAAGGGAGGGCCAGTCAGCCCCAGCATTTT NA TRBJ1-5 NA TRBV6-1
CASSPTLSGFTSGRHTDTQYF TGTGCCAGCAGTCCAACTTTATCCGGGTTTACTAGCGGGAGGCACACAGATACGCAGTATTTT TRBD2 TRBJ2-3 NA TRBV6-7
CASSPTGNAYEQYF TGTGCCAGCAGTCCCACAGGGAACGCCTACGAGCAGTACTTC NA TRBJ2-7 NA TRBV9
CASSGGRTDNEQFF TGTGCCAGCAGTGGCGGCAGGACCGACAATGAGCAGTTCTTC NA TRBJ2-1 NA TRBV2
CASSLATGYQETQYF TGTGCCAGCAGCTTAGCTACAGGTTACCAAGAGACCCAGTACTTC NA TRBJ2-5 NA TRBV7-9
CASSQSRTEIWFF TGTGCCAGCAGCCAATCCAGGACCGAGATTTGGTTCTTC NA TRBJ2-1 few TRBV14
CASSLGLADNQETQYF TGTGCCAGCAGCCTAGGACTAGCGGACAACCAAGAGACCCAGTACTTC TRBD2 TRBJ2-5 NA TRBV4-2
CASSLGQAYTGELFF TGTGCCAGCAGCTTGGGACAGGCGTACACCGGGGAGCTGTTTTTT TRBD1 TRBJ2-2 few TRBV11-1
CASTFTLGQGLYGYTF TGTGCCAGCACCTTTACATTGGGACAGGGGCTCTATGGCTACACCTTC TRBD1 TRBJ1-2 few TRBV6-6
CASSLAAGGNGANVLTF TGTGCCAGCAGCTTAGCGGCGGGAGGAAATGGGGCCAACGTCCTGACTTTC TRBD2 TRBJ2-6 NA TRBV7-2
CASSEALGTAYEQYF TGTGCCAGCAGTGAAGCGCTAGGCACCGCCTACGAGCAGTACTTC NA TRBJ2-7 few TRBV6-1
CASSPSGTSGYFYEQYF TGCGCCAGCAGTCCCTCCGGGACTAGCGGGTATTTCTACGAGCAGTACTTC TRBD2 TRBJ2-7 NA TRBV5-1
CASIRGTLSYNEQFF TGTGCCAGCATAAGGGGTACCCTCTCCTACAATGAGCAGTTCTTC NA TRBJ2-1 once TRBV11-2
CASRGLPGLWQPQHF TGTGCCAGCAGAGGTCTTCCAGGATTATGGCAGCCCCAGCATTTT NA TRBJ1-5 few TRBV28
CASSEYTAGGHQPQHF TGTGCCAGCAGTGAATATACCGCAGGGGGACATCAGCCCCAGCATTTT TRBD1 TRBJ1-5 NA TRBV6-1
CASSVVEQAYGYTF TGTGCCAGCAGCGTAGTCGAACAGGCCTATGGCTACACCTTC NA TRBJ1-2 NA TRBV9
CASSLTGSSGNTIYF TGTGCCAGCAGCCTGACAGGTAGCTCTGGAAACACCATATATTTT NA TRBJ1-3 NA TRBV5-4
CASSRTGQGDQPQHF TGTGCCAGCAGTCGTACGGGACAGGGCGATCAGCCCCAGCATTTT TRBD1 TRBJ1-5 once TRBV7-9
CASSPSRDSYNEQFF TGTGCCAGCTCACCTTCCCGGGACAGCTACAATGAGCAGTTCTTC TRBD1 TRBJ2-1 NA TRBV18
CATKGLAVTSGELFF TGTGCCACCAAGGGACTAGCGGTCACGTCCGGGGAGCTGTTTTTT TRBD2 TRBJ2-2 NA TRBV6-1
CASSVLGQPQHF TGTGCCAGCAGTGTCCTGGGTCAGCCCCAGCATTTT NA TRBJ1-5 NA TRBV6-1
CASTPEGRTQYF TGTGCCAGCACCCCAGAAGGGCGGACGCAGTATTTT NA TRBJ2-3 NA TRBV2
CAIAYAQDRSGELFF TGTGCCATTGCCTACGCGCAAGACAGGTCCGGGGAGCTGTTTTTT NA TRBJ2-2 NA TRBV10-3
CASSYRSGSSYNEQFF TGTGCCAGCAGTTATAGGAGCGGGAGCTCCTACAATGAGCAGTTCTTC TRBD2 TRBJ2-1 NA TRBV6-5
CASSLYISGSNKDEQFF TGCGCCAGCAGCCTATACATTTCAGGAAGCAACAAGGATGAGCAGTTCTTC NA TRBJ2-1 NA TRBV4-1
CSVATLGGGRASYEQYF TGCAGCGTTGCAACCCTAGGAGGCGGGAGGGCTTCCTACGAGCAGTACTTC TRBD2 TRBJ2-7 few TRBV29-1
CATLTGGAYYGYTF TGCGCCACCTTAACAGGGGGCGCTTACTATGGCTACACCTTC TRBD1 TRBJ1-2 NA TRBV10-2
CASSPRPGTAYEQYF TGTGCCAGCAGTCCCCGGCCCGGGACAGCATACGAGCAGTACTTC TRBD1 TRBJ2-7 NA TRBV2
CASWGGGDGYTF TGTGCCAGCTGGGGAGGGGGCGACGGCTACACCTTC TRBD1 TRBJ1-2 few TRBV9